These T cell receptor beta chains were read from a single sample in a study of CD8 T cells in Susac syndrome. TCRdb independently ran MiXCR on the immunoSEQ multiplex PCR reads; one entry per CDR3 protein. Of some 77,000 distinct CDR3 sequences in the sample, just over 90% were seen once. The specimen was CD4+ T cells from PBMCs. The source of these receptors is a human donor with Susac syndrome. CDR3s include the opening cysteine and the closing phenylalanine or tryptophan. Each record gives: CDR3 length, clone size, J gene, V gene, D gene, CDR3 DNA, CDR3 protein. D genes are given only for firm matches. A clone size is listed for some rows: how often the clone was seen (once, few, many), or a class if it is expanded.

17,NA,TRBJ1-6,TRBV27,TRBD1,TGTGCCAGCAGGGGGGGACAGGGAGGCTCCTATAATTCACCCCTCCACTTT,CASRGGQGGSYNSPLHF
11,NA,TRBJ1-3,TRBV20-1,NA,TGCAGTGCACCGGGCGGGGACACCATATATTTT,CSAPGGDTIYF
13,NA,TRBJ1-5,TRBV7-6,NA,TGTGCCAGCAGCTTAGGATCGGATCAGCCCCAGCATTTT,CASSLGSDQPQHF
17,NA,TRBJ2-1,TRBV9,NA,TGTGCCAGCAGCGTAAGGCCGGGCGGGGCCACCTACAATGAGCAGTTCTTC,CASSVRPGGATYNEQFF
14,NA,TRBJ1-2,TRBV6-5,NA,TGTGCCAGCAGTCGCGCCGGGGGAAGCTATGGCTACACCTTC,CASSRAGGSYGYTF
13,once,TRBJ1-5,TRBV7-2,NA,TGTGCCAGCAGCTTAAGCAGGGATCAGCCCCAGCATTTT,CASSLSRDQPQHF
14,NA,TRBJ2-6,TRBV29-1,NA,TGCAGCGTTGCCCCAGTTTCAGGGGCCAACGTCCTGACTTTC,CSVAPVSGANVLTF
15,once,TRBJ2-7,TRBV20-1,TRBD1,TGCAGTGCTAGGACCGCGGACAGGCTGGGGTACGAGCAGTACTTC,CSARTADRLGYEQYF
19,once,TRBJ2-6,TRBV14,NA,TGTGCCAGCAGCCAAGATCCGGTCACTAAAATCTCTGGGGCCAACGTCCTGACTTTC,CASSQDPVTKISGANVLTF
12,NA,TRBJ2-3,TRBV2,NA,TGTGCCAGCAGGTCCGGGGCAGATACGCAGTATTTT,CASRSGADTQYF
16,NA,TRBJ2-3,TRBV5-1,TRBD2,TGCGCCAGCAGCATCCAAGCGGGAGCGGGTCGAGATACGCAGTATTTT,CASSIQAGAGRDTQYF
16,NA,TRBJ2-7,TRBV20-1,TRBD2,TGCAGTGCTAGAGATCACGGCGGGGGGGCGGTTCACGAGCAGTACTTC,CSARDHGGGAVHEQYF
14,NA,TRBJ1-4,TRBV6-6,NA,TGTGCCAGCAGGAAGGAAGCAACTAATGAAAAACTGTTTTTT,CASRKEATNEKLFF
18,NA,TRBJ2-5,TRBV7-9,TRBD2,TGTGCCAGCAGCTCCGCGGGGACTAGCGGGAGTATTGGCGAGACCCAGTACTTC,CASSSAGTSGSIGETQYF
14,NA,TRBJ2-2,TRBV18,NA,TGTGCCAGCTCACCTGGCGGGAACACCGGGGAGCTGTTTTTT,CASSPGGNTGELFF
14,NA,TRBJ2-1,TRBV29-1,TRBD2,TGCAGCGTTGATGTGCTAGCGGGGTCTGGTGAGCAGTTCTTC,CSVDVLAGSGEQFF
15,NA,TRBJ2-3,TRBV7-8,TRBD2,TGTGCCAGCAGGGCCACTAGCGGGGGAACAGATACGCAGTATTTT,CASRATSGGTDTQYF
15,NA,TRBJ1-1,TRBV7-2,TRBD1,TGTGCCAGCAGCGGGTACAGGGGGGCGAACACTGAAGCTTTCTTT,CASSGYRGANTEAFF
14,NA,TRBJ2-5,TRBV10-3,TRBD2,TGTGCCGTTAGCGGGAGGGTCTTCGAAGAGACCCAGTACTTC,CAVSGRVFEETQYF
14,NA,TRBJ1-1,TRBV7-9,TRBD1,TGTGCCAGCAGCCACGACAGACAGACAGGGACGGCTTTCTTT,CASSHDRQTGTAFF
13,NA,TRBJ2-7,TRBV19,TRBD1,TGTGCCAGTTCCGGACAGGTGAATGGCGAGCAGTACTTC,CASSGQVNGEQYF
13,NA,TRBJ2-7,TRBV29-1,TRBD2,TGCAGCGGCCGGACTAGCGGGAGAGGGGAGCAGTACTTC,CSGRTSGRGEQYF
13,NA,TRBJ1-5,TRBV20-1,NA,TGCAGTGCTACTCGGGCTCCGAATCAGCCCCAGCATTTT,CSATRAPNQPQHF